This TCR beta chain was sequenced for a study of T cells in pancreatic ductal adenocarcinoma. General study points: Unique clonotypes were 7.5 to 10-fold more numerous in blood than in tumor. Blood clonality (about 0.065) did not differ significantly from tumor (around 0.1). Tumors hold more CD45RO+ effector T cells, which may bias toward lower diversity.

Points on this clone: Its antigen is still unknown.

Sequenced by immunoSEQ multiplex PCR; TCRdb stores in-frame clones only, minus some. The profile shows about 4,800 clones, roughly three quarters of them singletons. No neoadjuvant therapy was given to the selected pancreatic ductal adenocarcinoma patients before their surgery. CDR3 length: 15 amino acids. Trimming took off 6 bases at V and 5 bases at J, with 16 bases between the two ends. Per the germline V gene, CDR1 is MNHNS and CDR2 is SASEGT. The receptor was derived from a human donor with pancreatic ductal adenocarcinoma. The donor label of this sample is uncertain. This chain connects TRBV6-1 to TRBJ2-2; weak D call: TRBD1 (5 bases). Sample: pancreatic tumor tissue. This chain's CDR3 is CASRFQGVRTGELFF. The CDR3 DNA sequence: TGTGCCAGCAGGTTCCAGGGTGTGCGGACCGGGGAGCTGTTTTTT.